Sequencing of this T cell receptor beta chain was carried out in a study of blood T cell repertoires in COVID-19. Deletions cut 3 bases from V and 0 bases from J, with 6 bases between. Germline assignment: CDR1 SNHLY and CDR2 FYNNEI. This CDR3 comprises 14 residues. Sequenced by immunoSEQ multiplex PCR; TCRdb stores in-frame clones only, minus some. In the table there are 140,000 to 150,000 clones, 84% of which are singletons. The chain has TRBV2 and TRBJ2-1; no clear D. Sequenced: peripheral blood. This receptor was taken from a human donor in a cohort sampled during active COVID-19. This CDR3 is CASSDRSSYNEQFF. In nucleotides, the CDR3 is TGTGCCAGCAGTGATCGTAGCTCCTACAATGAGCAGTTCTTC.